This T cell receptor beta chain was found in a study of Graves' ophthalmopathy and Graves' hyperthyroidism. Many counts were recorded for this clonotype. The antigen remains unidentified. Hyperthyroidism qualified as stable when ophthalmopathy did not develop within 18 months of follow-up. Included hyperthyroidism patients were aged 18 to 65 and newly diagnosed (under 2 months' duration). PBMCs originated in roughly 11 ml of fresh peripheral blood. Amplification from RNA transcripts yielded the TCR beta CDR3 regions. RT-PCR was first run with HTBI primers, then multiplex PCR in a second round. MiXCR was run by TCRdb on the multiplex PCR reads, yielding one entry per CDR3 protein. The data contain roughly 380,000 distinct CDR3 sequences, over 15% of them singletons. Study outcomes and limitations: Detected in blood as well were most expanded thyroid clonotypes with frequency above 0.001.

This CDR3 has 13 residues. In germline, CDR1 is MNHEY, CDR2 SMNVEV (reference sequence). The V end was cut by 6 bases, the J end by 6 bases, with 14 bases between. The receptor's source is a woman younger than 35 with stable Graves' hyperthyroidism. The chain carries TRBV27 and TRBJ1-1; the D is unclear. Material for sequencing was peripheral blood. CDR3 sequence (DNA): TGTGCCAGCAGGAGGGCAGATTTAGCTGAAGCTTTCTTT. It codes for CASRRADLAEAFF.